These 20 T cell receptor beta chains were sequenced from one sample in a study of T cell changes during pregnancy in multiple sclerosis (dated by TCRdb to the late 2010s). The library was made by the immunoSEQ multiplex PCR assay. TCRdb stores this immuneACCESS table with in-frame sequences only. Part of the clones is absent; in the studies checked, under half of the shortfall reflects unresolved V genes, and no reason is known for the rest. This sample has 20,000 to 25,000 clones in its table, and over 75% of those were observed once. 6% to 8.5% of the sample is held by the ten biggest clonotypes. Source: CD8+ T cells from peripheral blood mononuclear cells, taken after pregnancy. The receptor set was obtained from a female donor with multiple sclerosis, enrolled in a pregnancy study.

The DNA of the CDR3 is TGTGCCAGCAGCGTAGGTAGCGGGAGCTACAATGAGCAGTTCTTC. Residues: CASSVGSGSYNEQFF. The V and J genes are TRBV9 and TRBJ2-1; 9 positions match TRBD2. This CDR3 is built from 15 residues. Germline-derived CDR1 and CDR2 are SGDLS and YYNGEE. With 0 bases clipped from V and 3 bases from J, the junction kept 1 base outside the gene matches.

The J gene is TRBJ1-4, the V gene TRBV19; 7 positions match TRBD1. Germline V CDR1 and CDR2: LNHDA, SQIVND (reference sequence). The CDR3 covers 14 residues. The ends lost 3 bases at V and 6 bases at J; junction bases unmatched: 4. CDR3 protein: CASSIIGTDEKLFF. DNA for the CDR3: TGTGCCAGTAGTATCATTGGGACAGATGAAAAACTGTTTTTT. Looking up the rest from reference TRBV19 and TRBJ1-4 gives the full variable domain: DGGITQSPKYLFRKEGQNVTLSCEQNLNHDAMYWYRQDPGQGLRLIYYSQIVNDFQKGDIAEGYSVSREKKESFPLTVTSAQKNPTAFYLCASSIIGTDEKLFFGSGTQLSVL.

The chain uses TRBV7-8 and TRBJ2-1; the match to TRBD2 covers 9 bases. The CDR3 contains 15 residues. J was trimmed by 4 bases and V by 1 base; bases with no gene match: 2. Germline loops: CDR1 SGHVS, CDR2 FQNEAQ. CDR3 sequence (DNA): TGTGCCAGCAGCTTAGTAGCGGGAGAGTACAATGAGCAGTTCTTC. This codes for CASSLVAGEYNEQFF. Complete variable domain (other parts from reference TRBV7-8 and TRBJ2-1): GAGVSQSPRYKVAKRGQDVALRCDPISGHVSLFWYQQALGQGPEFLTYFQNEAQLDKSGLPSDRFFAERPEGSVSTLKIQRTQQEDSAVYLCASSLVAGEYNEQFFGPGTRLTVL.

The J gene is TRBJ2-1, the V gene TRBV5-6; a weak D match, TRBD2 (6 bases). The CDR3 has 13 amino acids. Germline assignment: CDR1 SGHDT and CDR2 YYEEEE. The V and J ends lost 3 bases and 11 bases respectively, with 15 bases between them. In nucleotides, the CDR3 is TGTGCCAGCAGCTCGGGACTCCTTACTAAGCAGTTCTTC. Translated: CASSSGLLTKQFF.

Comment on this clone: This may stem from a read error, because a much larger clone lies one nucleotide away. Other DNA sequences in the same sample also yield this CDR3. This chain uses TRBV7-3 with TRBJ2-2, with TRBD2 as a possible D gene (6 bases). In germline, CDR1 is SGHTA, CDR2 FQGTGA. This CDR3 is built from 16 residues. The CDR3, as DNA: TGTGCCAGTAGCTTAACCCTGTTAGGGAGGACCGGGGAGCTGTTTTTT. Protein: CASSLTLLGRTGELFF.

The genes are TRBV4-1 and TRBJ2-3; TRBD2 agrees at 14 bases. V lost 0 bases, J lost 2 bases, and 16 bases stayed unmatched. CDR1 is MGHRA, CDR2 YSYEKL, per germline. This CDR3 is built from 22 residues. The CDR3 protein is CASSQDPEVGLAGASVTDTQYF. DNA of the CDR3: TGCGCCAGCAGCCAAGACCCTGAGGTGGGACTAGCGGGAGCGTCGGTCACAGATACGCAGTATTTT.

The rearrangement links TRBV29-1 to TRBJ1-1; TRBD1 might be the D (6 bases). Germline lookup yields CDR1 SQVTM and CDR2 ANQGSEA. Trimming stripped 4 bases from V and 9 bases from J, with 9 bases between. The CDR3 spans 10 residues. The CDR3 DNA sequence: TGCAGCGTTGGGGGGGGCAAAGCTTTCTTT. Amino acid sequence: CSVGGGKAFF.

V usage is TRBV2 and J usage is TRBJ2-2; 8 positions agree with TRBD2. Germline V gene lookup returns CDR1 SNHLY and CDR2 FYNNEI. V gave up 7 bases and J gave up 4 bases; unmatched junction bases: 11. The CDR3 has 16 amino acids. The CDR3 loop reads CASTNAGTRTTGELFF. DNA for the CDR3: TGTGCCAGCACCAACGCCGGGACTAGAACCACCGGGGAGCTGTTTTTT.

The rearrangement joins TRBV6-6 to TRBJ2-1, with D possibly matching TRBD2 (5 bases). The CDR3 is 14 amino acids. The V end was cut by 5 bases, the J end by 0 bases, with 8 bases between. Germline lookup yields CDR1 MNHNY and CDR2 SVGAGI (reference sequence). This chain's CDR3 is CASSSGSSYNEQFF. The DNA for the CDR3 is TGTGCCAGCAGTAGCGGAAGCTCCTACAATGAGCAGTTCTTC.

The genes are TRBV5-1 and TRBJ2-1; 10 bases align to TRBD2. After removal of 4 bases from V and 7 bases from J, the junction contained 8 bases not matched to a gene. CDR1 and CDR2 (germline): SGHRS, YFSETQ. CDR3 length: 15 amino acids. Here the CDR3 DNA reads TGCGCCAGCAGCGAGGGAGCGGGAGGGCCGAATGAGCAGTTCTTC. Translation: CASSEGAGGPNEQFF.

The rearrangement joins TRBV6-1 to TRBJ2-7, with TRBD2 identical over 7 bases. The ends lost 6 bases at V and 6 bases at J; junction bases unmatched: 14. The CDR3 runs 15 residues. Germline V CDR1 and CDR2: MNHNS, SASEGT. The DNA for the CDR3 is TGTGCCAGCAGCCTTCAAACTGGACTAGTCGGCGAGCAGTACTTC. It codes for CASSLQTGLVGEQYF.

The chain links TRBV27 to TRBJ1-2; a possible D gene is TRBD1 (5 bases). The CDR3 has 13 amino acids. V dropped 2 bases and J dropped 2 bases, with 6 bases sitting between them. Germline-derived CDR1 and CDR2 are MNHEY and SMNVEV (reference sequence). CDR3: CASSLAGNYGYTF. In DNA, the CDR3 is TGTGCCAGCAGTTTAGCAGGGAACTATGGCTACACCTTC.

CDR3 region: CASSCGQGGDTQYF. The CDR3 bases are TGTGCCAGCAGTTGCGGACAGGGGGGGGATACGCAGTATTTT. The gene calls are TRBV6-5 and TRBJ2-3; 10 bases map to TRBD1. This CDR3 is built from 14 residues. The germline V gene encodes CDR1 MNHEY and CDR2 SVGAGI. V lost 4 bases to trimming and J lost 6 bases; unmatched junction nucleotides: 4.

The chain joins TRBV19 to TRBJ2-2, with 7 bases identical to TRBD2. V was pared by 5 bases and J by 6 bases, with 9 bases of the junction left unmatched. Germline V gene lookup returns CDR1 LNHDA and CDR2 SQIVND (reference sequence). The length of the CDR3 is 15 residues. The CDR3 protein is CASSWGDYVAGELFF. The CDR3 nucleotides read TGTGCCAGTAGTTGGGGGGACTACGTCGCCGGGGAGCTGTTTTTT.

This clone was seen a handful of times. V usage is TRBV6-4 and J usage is TRBJ2-1, with 8 nucleotides matching TRBD2. Germline CDR1 reads MRHNA; CDR2 reads SNTAGT. J gave up 7 bases and V 5 bases, and 7 bases lay outside the gene matches. The CDR3 totals 14 residues. For the CDR3, the DNA is TGTGCCAGCAGTCAGCTAGCGGGCTCGAATGAGCAGTTCTTC. Residues: CASSQLAGSNEQFF.

CDR3: CASSLGSLAGFTDTQYF. CDR3 coding DNA: TGTGCCAGCAGCTTAGGATCCCTAGCGGGATTTACAGATACGCAGTATTTT. The J gene is TRBJ2-3, the V gene TRBV7-9; 9 bases line up with TRBD2. With 1 base clipped from V and 3 bases from J, the junction kept 8 bases outside the gene matches. Germline assignment: CDR1 SEHNR and CDR2 FQNEAQ (reference sequence). CDR3 length: 17 residues.

This chain connects TRBV5-1 to TRBJ2-1, with 12 bases identical to TRBD2. V trimming: 4 bases; J trimming: 2 bases; junction bases outside the gene matches: 1. The germline V gene encodes CDR1 SGHRS and CDR2 YFSETQ. The CDR3 contains 15 residues. The CDR3 DNA sequence: TGCGCCAGCAGCCGGACTAGCGGGACCTACAATGAGCAGTTCTTC. Encoded protein: CASSRTSGTYNEQFF.

The J gene is TRBJ2-7, the V gene TRBV10-1, with 7 bases matching TRBD2. The V and J ends lost 6 bases and 1 base, in that order; junction bases with no gene match: 6. In germline, CDR1 is WNHNN, CDR2 SYGVQD (reference sequence). The CDR3 spans 14 residues. The CDR3 DNA reads TGCGCCAGCAGAGAATCTAGCGGATCCTACGAGCAGTACTTC. Translated, it gives CASRESSGSYEQYF.

The rearrangement links TRBV27 to TRBJ2-5; D might be TRBD1 (6 bases). CDR1 and CDR2 from the germline V gene are MNHEY and SMNVEV (reference sequence). V dropped 3 bases and J dropped 3 bases, with 14 bases sitting between them. There are 15 residues in the CDR3. The CDR3 here is CASSFTGFREETQYF. The CDR3 DNA sequence: TGTGCCAGCAGTTTCACAGGGTTTAGGGAAGAGACCCAGTACTTC.

The chain is built from TRBV11-2 and TRBJ1-2; 9 bases match TRBD1. V shed 4 bases, J shed 8 bases, and the junction held 8 bases outside the gene matches. This CDR3 is 14 amino acids long. Germline V gene lookup returns CDR1 SGHAT and CDR2 FQNNGV. The CDR3 DNA sequence: TGTGCCAGCAGCTGGGGACAGGGAACGGGAGGCTACACCTTC. Translating gives CASSWGQGTGGYTF.